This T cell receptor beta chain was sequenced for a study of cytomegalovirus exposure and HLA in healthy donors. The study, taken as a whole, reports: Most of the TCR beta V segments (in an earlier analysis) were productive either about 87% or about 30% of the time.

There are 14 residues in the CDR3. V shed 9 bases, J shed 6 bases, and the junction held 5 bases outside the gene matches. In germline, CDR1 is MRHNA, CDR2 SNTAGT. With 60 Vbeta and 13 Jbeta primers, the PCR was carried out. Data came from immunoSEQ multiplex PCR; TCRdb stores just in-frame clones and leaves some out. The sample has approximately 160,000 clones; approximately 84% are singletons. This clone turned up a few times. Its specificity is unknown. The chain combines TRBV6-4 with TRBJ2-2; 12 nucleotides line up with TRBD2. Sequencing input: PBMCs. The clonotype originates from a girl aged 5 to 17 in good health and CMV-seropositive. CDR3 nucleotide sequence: TGTGCCAGTCGGACTAGCGGGGAGTCCGGGGAGCTGTTTTTT. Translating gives CASRTSGESGELFF.